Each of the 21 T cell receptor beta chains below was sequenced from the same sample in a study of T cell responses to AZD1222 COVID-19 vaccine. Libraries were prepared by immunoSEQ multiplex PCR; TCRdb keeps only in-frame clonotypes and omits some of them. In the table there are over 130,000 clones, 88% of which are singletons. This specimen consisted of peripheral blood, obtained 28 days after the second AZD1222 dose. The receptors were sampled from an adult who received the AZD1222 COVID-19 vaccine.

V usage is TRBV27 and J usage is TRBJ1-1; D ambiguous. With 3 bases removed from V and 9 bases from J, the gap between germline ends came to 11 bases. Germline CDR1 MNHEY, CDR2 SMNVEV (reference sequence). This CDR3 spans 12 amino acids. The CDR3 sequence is CASSFSDGKAFF. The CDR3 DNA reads TGTGCCAGCAGTTTCTCGGACGGTAAAGCTTTCTTT.

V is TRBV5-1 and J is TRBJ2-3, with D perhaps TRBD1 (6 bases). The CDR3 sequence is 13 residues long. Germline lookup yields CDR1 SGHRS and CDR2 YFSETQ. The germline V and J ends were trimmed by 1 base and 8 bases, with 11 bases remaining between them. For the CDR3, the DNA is TGCGCCAGCAGCTTGCCAGGGGAGAGTACGCAGTATTTT. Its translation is CASSLPGESTQYF.

The CDR3 DNA follows: TGCAGTGCTAGTTTTCTATCCCGGGGTGGTTCACCCCTCCACTTT. This sequence encodes CSASFLSRGGSPLHF. The chain links TRBV20-1 to TRBJ1-6; D not certain. There are 15 residues in the CDR3. V lost 3 bases and J lost 9, with 18 bases in between. In germline, CDR1 is DFQATT, CDR2 SNEGSKA (reference sequence).

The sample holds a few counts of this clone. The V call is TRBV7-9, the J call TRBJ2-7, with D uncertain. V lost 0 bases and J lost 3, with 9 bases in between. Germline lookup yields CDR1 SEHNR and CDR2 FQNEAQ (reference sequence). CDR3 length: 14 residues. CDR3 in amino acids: CASSLAGSLYEQYF. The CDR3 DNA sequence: TGTGCCAGCAGCTTAGCAGGGTCCCTCTACGAGCAGTACTTC.

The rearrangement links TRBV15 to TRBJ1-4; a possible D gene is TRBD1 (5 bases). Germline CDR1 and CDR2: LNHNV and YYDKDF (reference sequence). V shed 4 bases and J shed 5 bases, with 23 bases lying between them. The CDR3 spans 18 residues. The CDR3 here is CATSTMLLYGDENEKLFF. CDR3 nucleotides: TGTGCCACCAGCACTATGCTGCTTTACGGGGACGAAAATGAAAAACTGTTTTTT.

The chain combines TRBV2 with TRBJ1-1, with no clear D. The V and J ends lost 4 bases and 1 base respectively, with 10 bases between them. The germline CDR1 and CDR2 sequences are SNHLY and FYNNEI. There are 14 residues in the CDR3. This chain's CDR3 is CASSVSTSNTEAFF. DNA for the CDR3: TGTGCCAGCAGTGTAAGCACGTCGAACACTGAAGCTTTCTTT.

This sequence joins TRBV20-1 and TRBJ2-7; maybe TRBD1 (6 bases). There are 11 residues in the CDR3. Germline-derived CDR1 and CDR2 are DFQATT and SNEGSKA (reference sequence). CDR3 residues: CRGKRGSEQYF. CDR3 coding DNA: TGCAGGGGGAAAAGGGGGTCCGAGCAGTACTTC.

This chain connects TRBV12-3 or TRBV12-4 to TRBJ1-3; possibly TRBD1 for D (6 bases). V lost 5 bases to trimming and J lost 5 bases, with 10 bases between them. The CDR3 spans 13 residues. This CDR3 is CASSTRDRNTIYF. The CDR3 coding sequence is TGTGCCAGCAGTACCAGGGACAGAAACACCATATATTTT.

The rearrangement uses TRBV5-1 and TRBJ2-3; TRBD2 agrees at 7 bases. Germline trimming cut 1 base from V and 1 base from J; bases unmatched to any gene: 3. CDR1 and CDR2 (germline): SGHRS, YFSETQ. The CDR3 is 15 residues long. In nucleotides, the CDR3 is TGCGCCAGCAGCTTGAGCGGGGCTCGCACAGATACGCAGTATTTT. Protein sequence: CASSLSGARTDTQYF.

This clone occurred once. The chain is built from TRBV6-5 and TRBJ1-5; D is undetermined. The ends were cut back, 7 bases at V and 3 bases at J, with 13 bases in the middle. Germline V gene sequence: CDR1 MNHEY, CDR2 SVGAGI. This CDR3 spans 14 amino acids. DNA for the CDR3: TGTGCCAGCACTCTGGACGGATCCAATCAGCCCCAGCATTTT. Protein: CASTLDGSNQPQHF.

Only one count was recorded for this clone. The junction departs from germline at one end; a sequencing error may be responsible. The CDR3 region is CASSPGGQGWNTGELFF. Written as DNA, the CDR3 is TGCGCCAGCAGCCCAGGGGGACAGGGTTGGAACACCGGGGAGCTGTTTTTT. The chain uses TRBV5-6 and TRBJ2-2, with 9 bases lining up with TRBD1. This CDR3 comprises 17 residues. Germline CDR1 and CDR2: SGHDT and YYEEEE.

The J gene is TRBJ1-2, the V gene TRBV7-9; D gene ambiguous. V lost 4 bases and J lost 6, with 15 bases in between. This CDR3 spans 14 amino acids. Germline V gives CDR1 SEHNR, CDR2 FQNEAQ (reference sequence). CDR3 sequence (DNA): TGTGCCAGCAGCTCAGACATGATTTGGAATGGCTACACCTTC. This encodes CASSSDMIWNGYTF. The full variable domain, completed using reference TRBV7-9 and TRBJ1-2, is DTGVSQNPRHKITKRGQNVTFRCDPISEHNRLYWYRQTLGQGPEFLTYFQNEAQLEKSRLLSDRFSAERPKGSFSTLEIQRTEQGDSAMYLCASSSDMIWNGYTFGSGTRLTVV.

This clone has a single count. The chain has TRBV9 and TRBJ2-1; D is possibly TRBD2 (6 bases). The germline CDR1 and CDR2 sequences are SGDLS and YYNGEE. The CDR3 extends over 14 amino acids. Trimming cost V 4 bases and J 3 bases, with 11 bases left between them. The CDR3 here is CASSQAGIYNEQFF. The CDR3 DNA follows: TGTGCCAGCAGCCAGGCGGGGATCTACAATGAGCAGTTCTTC.

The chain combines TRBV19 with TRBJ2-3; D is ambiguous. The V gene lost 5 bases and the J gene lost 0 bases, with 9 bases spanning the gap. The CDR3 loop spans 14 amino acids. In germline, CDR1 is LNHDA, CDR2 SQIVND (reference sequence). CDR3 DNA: TGTGCCAGTAGTGGCGACTCGAGCACAGATACGCAGTATTTT. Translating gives CASSGDSSTDTQYF.

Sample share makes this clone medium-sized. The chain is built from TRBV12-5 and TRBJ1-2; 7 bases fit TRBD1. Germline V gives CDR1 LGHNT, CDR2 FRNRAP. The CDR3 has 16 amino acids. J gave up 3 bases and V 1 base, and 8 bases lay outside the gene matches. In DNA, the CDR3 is TGTGCTAGTGGTTTGGCTGGACCAGGGGGGGACTATGGCTACACCTTC. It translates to CASGLAGPGGDYGYTF.

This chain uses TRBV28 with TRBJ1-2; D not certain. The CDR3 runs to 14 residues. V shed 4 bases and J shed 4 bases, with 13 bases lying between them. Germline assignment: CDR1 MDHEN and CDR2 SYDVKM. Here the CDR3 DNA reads TGTGCCAGCAGTTCTACCACAGCTTCCTATGGCTACACCTTC. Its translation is CASSSTTASYGYTF.

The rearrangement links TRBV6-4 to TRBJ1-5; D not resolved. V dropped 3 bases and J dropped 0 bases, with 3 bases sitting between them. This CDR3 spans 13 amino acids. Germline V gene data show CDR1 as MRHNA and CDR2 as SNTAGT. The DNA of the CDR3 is TGTGCCAGCAGTGATGGTAGCAATCAGCCCCAGCATTTT. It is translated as CASSDGSNQPQHF.

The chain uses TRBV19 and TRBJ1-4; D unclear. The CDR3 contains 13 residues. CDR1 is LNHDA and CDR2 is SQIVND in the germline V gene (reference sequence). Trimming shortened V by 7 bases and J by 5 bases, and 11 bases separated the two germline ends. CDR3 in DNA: TGTGCCAGTATCCCGAGTGGGAATGAAAAACTGTTTTTT. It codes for CASIPSGNEKLFF.

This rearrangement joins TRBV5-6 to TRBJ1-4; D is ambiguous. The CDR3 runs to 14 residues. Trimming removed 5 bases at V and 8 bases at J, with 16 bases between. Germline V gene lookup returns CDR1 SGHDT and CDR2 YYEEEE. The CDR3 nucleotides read TGTGCCAGCAGTTATCCGAGTGGTGGAGAAAAACTGTTTTTT. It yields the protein CASSYPSGGEKLFF.

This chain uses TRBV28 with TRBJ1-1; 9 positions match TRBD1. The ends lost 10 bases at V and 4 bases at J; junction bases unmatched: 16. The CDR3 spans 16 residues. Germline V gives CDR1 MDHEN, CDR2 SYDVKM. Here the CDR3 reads CATTSPGQGGGTEAFF. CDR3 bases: TGTGCCACCACAAGTCCGGGACAGGGTGGGGGCACTGAAGCTTTCTTT.

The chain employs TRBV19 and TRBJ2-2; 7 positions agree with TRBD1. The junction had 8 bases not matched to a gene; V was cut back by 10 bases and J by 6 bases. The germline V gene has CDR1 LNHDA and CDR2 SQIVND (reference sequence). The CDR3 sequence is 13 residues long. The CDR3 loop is CATQGQGAGELFF. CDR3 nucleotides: TGTGCCACCCAGGGGCAGGGGGCCGGGGAGCTGTTTTTT.